The rows below give T cell receptor beta chains drawn from one sample of a study of radiotherapy plus CTLA-4 blockade in lung cancer. The table came from immunoSEQ multiplex PCR; TCRdb's copy has only in-frame clones and leaves some out. The table has nearly 95,000 clones, roughly four fifths seen once. The specimen comprised peripheral blood, sampled from a patient treated with radiotherapy plus ipilimumab. These receptors were taken from a human donor with non-small cell lung cancer that progressed on radiotherapy plus ipilimumab. The CDR3 runs from the conserved cysteine through the conserved F or W. A D gene is named only where the DNA matches it firmly. A row's size may be missing; if present it is once, few, many or a size class.

J gene	V gene	D gene	clone size	CDR3 length	CDR3 DNA	CDR3 protein
TRBJ2-3	TRBV11-2	-	-	16	TGTGCCAGCAGCTTAGTAGGCGGAACTAGCACAGATACGCAGTATTTT	CASSLVGGTSTDTQYF
TRBJ2-3	TRBV10-3	TRBD2	-	14	TGTGCCACGCTAGCGGGAGGGAGCACAGATACGCAGTATTTT	CATLAGGSTDTQYF
TRBJ2-1	TRBV19	TRBD2	-	14	TGTGCCAGTAGTATGGGACTAGCGGGAGCGCTACAGTTCTTC	CASSMGLAGALQFF
TRBJ2-7	TRBV7-2	TRBD2	-	15	TGTGCCAGCAGCTACCTCCGGACTAGCGGATACGAGCAGTACTTC	CASSYLRTSGYEQYF
TRBJ2-5	TRBV5-6	-	-	15	TGTGCCAGCAGCTTGGTTGTTGGGGTCCAAGAGACCCAGTACTTC	CASSLVVGVQETQYF
TRBJ2-7	TRBV4-1	-	once	15	TGCGCCAGCAGCCAAGGGTCAGGGAGCTCCTACGAGCAGTACTTC	CASSQGSGSSYEQYF
TRBJ2-1	TRBV11-2	TRBD2	-	15	TGTGCCAGCAGCACCCGGACTAGCGGTTACAATGAGCAGTTCTTC	CASSTRTSGYNEQFF
TRBJ1-4	TRBV2	-	-	13	TGTGCCAGCAGTGAAGAAGGGGTTGGAAAACTGTTTTTT	CASSEEGVGKLFF
TRBJ2-5	TRBV6-5	TRBD2	-	15	TGTGCCAGCAGTTCATCGGGACTAGCGATGGAGACCCAGTACTTC	CASSSSGLAMETQYF
TRBJ1-4	TRBV5-1	-	few	14	TGCGCCAGCAGCTTGAATGCTGATGGGGAAAAACTGTTTTTT	CASSLNADGEKLFF
TRBJ2-2	TRBV5-4	-	-	14	TGTGCCAGCAGCTTGGGCGCCAACACCGGGGAGCTGTTTTTT	CASSLGANTGELFF
TRBJ2-2	TRBV7-9	TRBD2	-	18	TGTGCCAGCAGCTTAATACCGGGACTAGCGCCGAACACCGGGGAGCTGTTTTTT	CASSLIPGLAPNTGELFF
TRBJ2-2	TRBV5-1	-	-	14	TGCGCCAGCAAAGGGGACGCCTCCACCGGGGAGCTGTTTTTT	CASKGDASTGELFF
TRBJ2-2	TRBV10-3	-	-	14	TGTGCCATCAGTGATAACAGAAACACCGGGGAGCTGTTTTTT	CAISDNRNTGELFF
TRBJ1-1	TRBV29-1	TRBD1	-	14	TGCAGCGTTGAAGAGGAGGGGGCCGGGACTGAAGCTTTCTTT	CSVEEEGAGTEAFF
TRBJ1-5	TRBV2	-	-	13	TGTGCCAGCAGAAAGGGAGTCAATCAGCCCCAGCATTTT	CASRKGVNQPQHF
TRBJ2-1	TRBV2	TRBD2	-	14	TGTGCCAGCAGGGAGCGGGAGACCTACAATGAGCAGTTCTTC	CASRERETYNEQFF
TRBJ1-2	TRBV11-3	TRBD1	-	13	TGTGCCAGCACCAGGGACAGTTACTATGGCTACACCTTC	CASTRDSYYGYTF
TRBJ2-2	TRBV6-6	-	-	14	TGTGCCAGCAGTCCCCGTAGGGACACCGGGGAGCTGTTTTTT	CASSPRRDTGELFF
TRBJ2-7	TRBV10-2	TRBD1	few	13	TGCGCCAGCAGGGAGACAGGGTACTACGAGCAGTACTTC	CASRETGYYEQYF
TRBJ2-2	TRBV2	-	-	13	TGTGCCAGCAGTGGTGAAGGGACCGGGGAGCTGTTTTTT	CASSGEGTGELFF
TRBJ1-3	TRBV5-1	-	-	13	TGCGCCAGCAGCTTGGAAGGGGGAAACACCATATATTTT	CASSLEGGNTIYF
TRBJ1-1	TRBV30	TRBD1	-	12	TGTGCCTGGCGCGACAGGGTCACTGAAGCTTTCTTT	CAWRDRVTEAFF
TRBJ2-3	TRBV5-1	-	once	15	TGCGCCAGCAGCTTGAGAGGGCCTGGGACAGATACGCAGTATTTT	CASSLRGPGTDTQYF
TRBJ1-2	TRBV5-4	-	once	14	TGTGCCAGCAGCTTGGAGGCAGACTTCTATGGCTACACCTTC	CASSLEADFYGYTF
TRBJ1-3	TRBV5-1	TRBD1	-	15	TGCGCCAGCAGTACACAGGGGGCCTCTGGAAACACCATATATTTT	CASSTQGASGNTIYF
TRBJ1-3	TRBV9	-	-	16	TGTGCCAGCAGCCTTGGGGGGACCCACTCTGGAAACACCATATATTTT	CASSLGGTHSGNTIYF
TRBJ2-2	TRBV5-1	-	-	16	TGCGCCAGCAGCGAAACCCCCGGTTCGAACACCGGGGAGCTGTTTTTT	CASSETPGSNTGELFF
TRBJ1-3	TRBV28	-	-	11	TGTGCCAGCAGAGAGCTGAACACCATATATTTT	CASRELNTIYF
TRBJ1-1	TRBV6-6	TRBD1	-	14	TGTGCCAGCAGTTACTCCCGGGACAGCACTGAAGCTTTCTTT	CASSYSRDSTEAFF
TRBJ1-2	TRBV19	TRBD1	medium-sized	15	TGTGCCACCAGGGACAGGGGGCGCGGGAGCTATGGCTACACCTTC	CATRDRGRGSYGYTF
TRBJ2-7	TRBV28	-	-	11	TGTGCCAGCAGTTTGCAGGACGAGCAGTACTTC	CASSLQDEQYF